This is a list of T cell receptor beta chains from one sample in a study of T cells in Graves' hyperthyroidism and ophthalmopathy. MiXCR, run by TCRdb on the multiplex PCR reads, gives a single entry per CDR3 protein. The profile shows around 290,000 distinct CDR3 sequences, 13% of them singletons. Sequencing was performed on blood. These receptors were obtained from a woman under 40 with Graves' hyperthyroidism that later progressed to Graves' ophthalmopathy. Each CDR3 is given with its conserved first and last residue. The order of the fields is J gene, CDR3 length, V gene, clone size, D gene, CDR3 DNA, CDR3 protein. A D gene is named only where the DNA matches it firmly. Rows may omit the clone size; those that give it use once, few, many or a size class.

TRBJ2-7 | 16 | TRBV13 | many | TRBD2 | TGTGCCAGCAGCCTGGGGACTAGCGGAGGTACCTACGAGCAGTACTTC | CASSLGTSGGTYEQYF
TRBJ1-2 | 16 | TRBV6-5 | - | TRBD1 | TGTGCCAGCAGTTACCGCGGACAGGGTTCAAACTATGGCTACACCTTC | CASSYRGQGSNYGYTF
TRBJ2-7 | 15 | TRBV5-1 | many | - | TGCGCCAGCAGCTTATCAGGGCAACCCGCCTACGAGCAGTACTTC | CASSLSGQPAYEQYF
TRBJ1-2 | 16 | TRBV4-1 | few | - | TGCGCCAGCAGCGCCGGCTGGGGTGGCTCTAACTATGGCTACACCTTC | CASSAGWGGSNYGYTF
TRBJ1-6 | 15 | TRBV2 | - | TRBD1 | TGTGCCAGCGTCGAGGGGAGACAGGGACATTCACCCCTCCACTTT | CASVEGRQGHSPLHF
TRBJ1-4 | 14 | TRBV28 | many | - | TGTGCCAGCAGTTCAGGGTGGGCTAATGAAAAACTGTTTTTT | CASSSGWANEKLFF
TRBJ1-2 | 15 | TRBV4-3 | - | - | TGCGCCAGCAGCCAAGATCCCGAGCTGCGGCAGGGCTACACCTTC | CASSQDPELRQGYTF
TRBJ1-4 | 12 | TRBV20-1 | - | - | TGCAGTGGAACCGGGGGAAGGGAAAAACTGTTTTTT | CSGTGGREKLFF
TRBJ2-3 | 13 | TRBV6-2/TRBV6-3 | many | - | TGTGCCAGCAGAATATTTAGCACAGATACGCAGTATTTT | CASRIFSTDTQYF
TRBJ2-7 | 14 | TRBV6-1 | few | TRBD1 | TGTGCCAGCCGCAGGGGACAGGGTAACTACGAGCAGTACTTC | CASRRGQGNYEQYF
TRBJ2-1 | 18 | TRBV13 | many | TRBD2 | TGTGCCAGCAGCTCTAAAGTCGGCCCTAGCGGGAGTCTGGATGAGCAGTTCTTC | CASSSKVGPSGSLDEQFF
TRBJ2-7 | 11 | TRBV7-2 | many | - | TGTGCCAGCAGTCCTGACAACGAGCAGTACTTC | CASSPDNEQYF
TRBJ2-5 | 15 | TRBV6-1 | many | TRBD1 | TGTGCCAGCAGTACCCGGACAGGGGGCGGCGAGACCCAGTACTTC | CASSTRTGGGETQYF
TRBJ2-4 | 15 | TRBV9 | - | - | TGTGCCAGCAGCGTAGGTGGGTTAGCCAAAAACATTCAGTACTTC | CASSVGGLAKNIQYF
TRBJ2-2 | 15 | TRBV10-3 | - | TRBD2 | TGTGCCATCAGTGAGCTCTCTAGCGGGGGCGGGGAGCTGTTTTTT | CAISELSSGGGELFF
TRBJ2-3 | 15 | TRBV2 | many | TRBD1 | TGTGCCAGCACTGATCCGGGACAGCGCCCAGATACGCAGTATTTT | CASTDPGQRPDTQYF
TRBJ2-7 | 14 | TRBV10-3 | many | TRBD2 | TGTGCCATCAACATGCCGGGACTAGCGGACGAGCAGTACTTC | CAINMPGLADEQYF
TRBJ2-5 | 15 | TRBV3-1 | many | TRBD1 | TGTGCCAGCAGCCGACAGGGGAATTCTAAAGAGACCCAGTACTTC | CASSRQGNSKETQYF
TRBJ2-4 | 14 | TRBV5-1 | many | - | TGCGCCAGCAGCAGGGAAGGAGCTAAAAACATTCAGTACTTC | CASSREGAKNIQYF
TRBJ2-1 | 16 | TRBV28 | many | TRBD2 | TGTGCCAGCAGTCCTTCCGGGACTAGCGTCTACAATGAGCAGTTCTTC | CASSPSGTSVYNEQFF
TRBJ2-1 | 17 | TRBV5-1 | many | TRBD2 | TGCGCCAGCAGCTTGGGTAGCGGGAGTGTATCCTACAATGAGCAGTTCTTC | CASSLGSGSVSYNEQFF
TRBJ2-7 | 15 | TRBV4-3 | few | TRBD2 | TGCGCCAGCAGCCAAGATTCCTCGGCGGGAGGCGAGCAGTACTTC | CASSQDSSAGGEQYF
TRBJ2-3 | 16 | TRBV19 | many | TRBD2 | TGTGCCAGTAGTATCGGAGCGGGAGGGCGACTAGATACGCAGTATTTT | CASSIGAGGRLDTQYF
TRBJ1-5 | 16 | TRBV6-4 | few | - | TGTGCCAGCAGTGACGTCCTAGGAGTTCGCTATCAGCCCCAGCATTTT | CASSDVLGVRYQPQHF
TRBJ2-5 | 14 | TRBV20-1 | - | TRBD1 | TGCAGTGCTATTTGGACAGGGGGCAGGGAGACCCAGTACTTC | CSAIWTGGRETQYF
TRBJ2-5 | 14 | TRBV4-2 | many | - | TGTGCCAGCAGCCAAGCGAGGCGGCAAGAGACCCAGTACTTC | CASSQARRQETQYF
TRBJ2-7 | 13 | TRBV12-3/TRBV12-4 | many | TRBD2 | TGTGCCAGCAGTGCAAGACTAGCGATCGAGCAGTACTTC | CASSARLAIEQYF
TRBJ2-3 | 13 | TRBV24-1 | many | TRBD2 | TGTGCCACGGGACTAGCGGGCACAGATACGCAGTATTTT | CATGLAGTDTQYF
TRBJ1-5 | 15 | TRBV7-9 | many | TRBD1 | TGTGCCAGCAGCTTAGGAGGGGGCACCAGTCAGCCCCAGCATTTT | CASSLGGGTSQPQHF
TRBJ2-7 | 13 | TRBV30 | many | - | TGTGCCTGGAGGGACTGGAGTTCCTACGAGCAGTACTTC | CAWRDWSSYEQYF
TRBJ1-1 | 15 | TRBV4-2 | - | - | TGTGCCAGCAGCCAAGATCTAAGCATGAGCACTGAAGCTTTCTTT | CASSQDLSMSTEAFF
TRBJ1-5 | 15 | TRBV7-6 | few | - | TGTGCCAGCAGCTTAGCCGGGGATAGCAATCAGCCCCAGCATTTT | CASSLAGDSNQPQHF
TRBJ2-7 | 15 | TRBV12-3/TRBV12-4 | many | - | TGTGCCAGCAGCCGCGGACAGCAGGCTATGGGCGAGCAGTACTTC | CASSRGQQAMGEQYF
TRBJ1-2 | 16 | TRBV18 | many | TRBD1 | TGTGCCAGCTCGACCGGGACAGGGAGCCTTAACTATGGCTACACCTTC | CASSTGTGSLNYGYTF
TRBJ2-2 | 13 | TRBV29-1 | - | TRBD1 | TGCAGCTATTGGACAGGGTACCCCGGGGAGCTGTTTTTT | CSYWTGYPGELFF
TRBJ2-2 | 14 | TRBV6-4 | few | - | TGTGCCTCGTCGGACATCGCGAACACCGGGGAGCTGTTTTTT | CASSDIANTGELFF
TRBJ1-4 | 15 | TRBV7-8 | many | - | TGTGCCAGCAGCTCTGAAGGGACAACTAATGAAAAACTGTTTTTT | CASSSEGTTNEKLFF
TRBJ1-5 | 18 | TRBV12-3/TRBV12-4 | many | TRBD1 | TGTGCCAGCAGTTTAGATCCCAGGGGGCTAGATAGCAATCAGCCCCAGCATTTT | CASSLDPRGLDSNQPQHF
TRBJ2-5 | 14 | TRBV7-8 | many | TRBD1 | TGTGCCAGCAGCGAGACAGGGCCCATCGGGACCCAGTACTTC | CASSETGPIGTQYF
TRBJ2-5 | 16 | TRBV6-2/TRBV6-3 | many | - | TGTGCCAGCAGTTACGCGGGAACACAGGGGTCTGGGACCCAGTACTTC | CASSYAGTQGSGTQYF
TRBJ1-6 | 15 | TRBV7-8 | many | TRBD1 | TGTGCCAGCAGCCCAGACAGGGCCCAGATGACACCCCTCCACTTT | CASSPDRAQMTPLHF
TRBJ1-1 | 11 | TRBV6-2/TRBV6-3 | few | TRBD1 | TGTGCCAGCAGTTACCCAGGGGGGTCTTTCTTT | CASSYPGGSFF
TRBJ2-3 | 20 | TRBV7-9 | many | TRBD2 | TGTGCCAGCAGCTTAGGACGGACTAGCGGGAGCGAGACTAGCACAGATACGCAGTATTTT | CASSLGRTSGSETSTDTQYF
TRBJ1-5 | 14 | TRBV6-2/TRBV6-3 | many | TRBD1 | TGTGCCAGCAGTTCGTACAGGGGGTATCAGCCCCAGCATTTT | CASSSYRGYQPQHF
TRBJ2-2 | 15 | TRBV12-3/TRBV12-4 | few | - | TGTGCCAGCAGTCCACCCCGGGCCGGGACCGGGGAGCTGTTTTTT | CASSPPRAGTGELFF
TRBJ2-3 | 14 | TRBV7-3 | many | - | TGTGCCAGCAGCTTAATCCCTAGCACAGATACGCAGTATTTT | CASSLIPSTDTQYF
TRBJ1-5 | 15 | TRBV30 | few | - | TGTGCCTGGAGTCCTACTGGGGGGCCTGGTCAGCCCCAGCATTTT | CAWSPTGGPGQPQHF
TRBJ2-1 | 16 | TRBV7-2 | many | TRBD2 | TGTGCCAGCAGCCCCTCGACTAGCGGGAGGCTGGGTGAGCAGTTCTTC | CASSPSTSGRLGEQFF
TRBJ2-3 | 13 | TRBV7-2 | - | - | TGTGCCAGCAACTCCGGCTCCACAGATACGCAGTATTTT | CASNSGSTDTQYF
TRBJ1-5 | 14 | TRBV2 | many | - | TGTGCCAGCAGTTCCACCGGACAGAAGGGACCCCAGCATTTT | CASSSTGQKGPQHF
TRBJ2-1 | 13 | TRBV29-1 | many | - | TGCAGCGTTAAGGCAGAGAATTCGGATGAGCAGTTCTTC | CSVKAENSDEQFF
TRBJ2-1 | 13 | TRBV12-3/TRBV12-4 | many | - | TGTGCCAGCAGCACCGTGGGGGTACCTGAGCAGTTCTTC | CASSTVGVPEQFF
TRBJ1-1 | 13 | TRBV5-1 | few | - | TGCGCCAGCAGCCAGACGGGGTTCACTGAAGCTTTCTTT | CASSQTGFTEAFF
TRBJ1-1 | 13 | TRBV7-9 | many | - | TGTGCCAGCAGCTCTAATATGAACACTGAAGCTTTCTTT | CASSSNMNTEAFF